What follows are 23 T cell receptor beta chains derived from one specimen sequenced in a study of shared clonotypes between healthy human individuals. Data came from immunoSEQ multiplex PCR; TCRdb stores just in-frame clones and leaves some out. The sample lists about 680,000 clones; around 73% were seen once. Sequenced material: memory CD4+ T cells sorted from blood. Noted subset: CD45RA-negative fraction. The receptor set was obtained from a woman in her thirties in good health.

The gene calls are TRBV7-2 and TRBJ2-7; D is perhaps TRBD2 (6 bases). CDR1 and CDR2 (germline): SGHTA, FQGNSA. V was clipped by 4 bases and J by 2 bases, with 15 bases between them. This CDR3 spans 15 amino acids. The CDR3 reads CASSWVAAKTYEQYF. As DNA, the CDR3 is TGTGCCAGCAGCTGGGTAGCGGCTAAAACCTACGAGCAGTACTTC.

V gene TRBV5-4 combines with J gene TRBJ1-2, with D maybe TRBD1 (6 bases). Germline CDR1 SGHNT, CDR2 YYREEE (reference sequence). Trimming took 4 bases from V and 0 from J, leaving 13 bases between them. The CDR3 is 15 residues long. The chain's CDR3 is CASSDGQRANYGYTF. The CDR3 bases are TGTGCCAGCAGCGACGGACAGAGAGCTAACTATGGCTACACCTTC.

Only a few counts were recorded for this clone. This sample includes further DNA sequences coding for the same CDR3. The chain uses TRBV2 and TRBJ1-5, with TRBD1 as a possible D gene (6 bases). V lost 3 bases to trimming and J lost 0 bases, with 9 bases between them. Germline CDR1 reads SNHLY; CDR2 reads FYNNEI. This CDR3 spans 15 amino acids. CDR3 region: CASSEGHNSNQPQHF. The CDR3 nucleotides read TGTGCCAGCAGTGAGGGACATAATAGCAATCAGCCCCAGCATTTT.

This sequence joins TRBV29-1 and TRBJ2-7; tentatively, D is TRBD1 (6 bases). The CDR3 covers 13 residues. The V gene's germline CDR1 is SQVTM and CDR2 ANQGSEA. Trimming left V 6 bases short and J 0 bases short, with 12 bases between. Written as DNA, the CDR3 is TGCAGCGTAGCCCGGGACATCTCCTACGAGCAGTACTTC. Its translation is CSVARDISYEQYF.

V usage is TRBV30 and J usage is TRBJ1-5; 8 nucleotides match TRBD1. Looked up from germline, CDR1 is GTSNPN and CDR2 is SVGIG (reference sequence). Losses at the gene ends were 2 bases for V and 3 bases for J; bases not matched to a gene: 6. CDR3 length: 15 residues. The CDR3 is CAWSPKTGVNQPQHF. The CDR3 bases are TGTGCCTGGAGTCCCAAGACAGGGGTCAATCAGCCCCAGCATTTT.

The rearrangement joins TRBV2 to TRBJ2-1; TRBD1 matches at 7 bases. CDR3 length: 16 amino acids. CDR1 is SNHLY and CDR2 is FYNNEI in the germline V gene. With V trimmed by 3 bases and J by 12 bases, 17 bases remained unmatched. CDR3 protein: CASSDNRPSGGVGQFF. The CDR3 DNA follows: TGTGCCAGCAGTGATAATCGACCCTCAGGGGGAGTTGGGCAGTTCTTC.

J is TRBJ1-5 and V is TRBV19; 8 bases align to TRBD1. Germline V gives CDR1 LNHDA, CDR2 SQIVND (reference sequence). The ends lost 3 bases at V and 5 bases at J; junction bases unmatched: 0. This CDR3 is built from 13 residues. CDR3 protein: CASSMTGDQPQHF. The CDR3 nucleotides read TGTGCCAGTAGTATGACAGGGGATCAGCCCCAGCATTTT.

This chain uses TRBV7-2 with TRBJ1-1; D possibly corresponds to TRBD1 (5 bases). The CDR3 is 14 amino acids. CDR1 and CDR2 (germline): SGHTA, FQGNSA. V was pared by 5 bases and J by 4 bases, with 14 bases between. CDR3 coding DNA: TGTGCCAGCAGCGTGCGTGGGGGGACCACTGAAGCTTTCTTT. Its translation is CASSVRGGTTEAFF.

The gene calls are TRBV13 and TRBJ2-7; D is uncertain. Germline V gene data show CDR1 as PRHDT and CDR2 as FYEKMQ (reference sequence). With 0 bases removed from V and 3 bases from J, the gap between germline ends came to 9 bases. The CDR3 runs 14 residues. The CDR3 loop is CASSLGPSGYEQYF. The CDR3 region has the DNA TGTGCCAGCAGCTTAGGTCCAAGTGGCTACGAGCAGTACTTC.

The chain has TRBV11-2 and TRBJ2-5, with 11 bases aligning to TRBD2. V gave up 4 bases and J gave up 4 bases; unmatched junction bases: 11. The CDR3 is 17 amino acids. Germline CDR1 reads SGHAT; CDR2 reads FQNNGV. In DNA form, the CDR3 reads TGTGCCAGCAGCTCAAATAGGACTAGCGGGCGTGCAGAGACCCAGTACTTC. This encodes CASSSNRTSGRAETQYF.

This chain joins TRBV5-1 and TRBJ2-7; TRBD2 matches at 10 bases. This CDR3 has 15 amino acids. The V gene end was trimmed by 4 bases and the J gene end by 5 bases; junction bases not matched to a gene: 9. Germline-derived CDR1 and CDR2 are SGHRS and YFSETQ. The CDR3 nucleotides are TGCGCCAGCAGCCGTCTAGCGGGGGAACTTAACGAGCAGTACTTC. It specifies CASSRLAGELNEQYF.

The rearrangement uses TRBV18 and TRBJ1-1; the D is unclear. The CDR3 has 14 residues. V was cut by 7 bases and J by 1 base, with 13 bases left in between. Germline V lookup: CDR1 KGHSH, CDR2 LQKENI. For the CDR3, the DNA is TGTGCCAGCTTCTCGACCCCTGGGAACACTGAAGCTTTCTTT. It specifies CASFSTPGNTEAFF.

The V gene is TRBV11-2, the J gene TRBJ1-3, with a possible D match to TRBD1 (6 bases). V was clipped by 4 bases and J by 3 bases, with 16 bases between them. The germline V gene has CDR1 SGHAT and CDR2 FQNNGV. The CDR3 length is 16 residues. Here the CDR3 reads CASSSSPGASGNTIYF. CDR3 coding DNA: TGTGCCAGCAGCTCATCTCCGGGGGCTAGTGGAAACACCATATATTTT.

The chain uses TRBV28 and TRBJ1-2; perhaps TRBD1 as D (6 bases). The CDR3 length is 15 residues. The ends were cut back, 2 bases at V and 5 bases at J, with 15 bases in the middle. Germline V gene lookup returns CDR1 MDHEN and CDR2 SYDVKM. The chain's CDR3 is CASSLSQGPSYGYTF. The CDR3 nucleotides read TGTGCCAGCAGTTTAAGCCAGGGGCCCTCGTATGGCTACACCTTC.

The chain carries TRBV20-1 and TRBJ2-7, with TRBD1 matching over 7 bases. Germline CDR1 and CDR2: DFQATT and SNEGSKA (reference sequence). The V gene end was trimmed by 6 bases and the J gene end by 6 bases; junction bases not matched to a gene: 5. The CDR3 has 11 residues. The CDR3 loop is CSAYYRGEQYF. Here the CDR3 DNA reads TGCAGTGCATATTACAGGGGCGAGCAGTACTTC.

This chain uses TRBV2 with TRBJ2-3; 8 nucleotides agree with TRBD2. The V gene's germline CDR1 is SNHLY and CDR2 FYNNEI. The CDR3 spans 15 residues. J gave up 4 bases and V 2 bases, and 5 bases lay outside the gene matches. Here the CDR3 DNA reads TGTGCCAGCAGTGAATCTCCAGCGGGAGCAGATACGCAGTATTTT. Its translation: CASSESPAGADTQYF.

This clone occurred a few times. CDR3 residues: CASNEPGQGNTGELFF. The DNA of the CDR3 is TGTGCCAGTAACGAACCGGGACAGGGAAACACCGGGGAGCTGTTTTTT. This chain joins TRBV19 and TRBJ2-2; 9 nucleotides match TRBD1. Looked up from germline, CDR1 is LNHDA and CDR2 is SQIVND (reference sequence). V lost 7 bases, J lost 2 bases, and 8 bases stayed unmatched. This CDR3 has 16 residues.

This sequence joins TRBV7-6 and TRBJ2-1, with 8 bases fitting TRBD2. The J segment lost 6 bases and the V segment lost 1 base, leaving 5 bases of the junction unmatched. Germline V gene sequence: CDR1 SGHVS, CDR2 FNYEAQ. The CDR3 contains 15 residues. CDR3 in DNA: TGTGCCAGCAGCTTAGTTTACGGGAGGGTCAATGAGCAGTTCTTC. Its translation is CASSLVYGRVNEQFF.

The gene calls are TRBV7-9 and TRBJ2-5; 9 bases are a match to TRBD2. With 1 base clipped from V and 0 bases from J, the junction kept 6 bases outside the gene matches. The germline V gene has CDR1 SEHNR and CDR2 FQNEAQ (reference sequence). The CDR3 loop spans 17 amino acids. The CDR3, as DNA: TGTGCCAGCAGCTTAGGTTCTAGCGGGATGTACCAAGAGACCCAGTACTTC. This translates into CASSLGSSGMYQETQYF. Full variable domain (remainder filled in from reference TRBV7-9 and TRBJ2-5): DTGVSQNPRHKITKRGQNVTFRCDPISEHNRLYWYRQTLGQGPEFLTYFQNEAQLEKSRLLSDRFSAERPKGSFSTLEIQRTEQGDSAMYLCASSLGSSGMYQETQYFGPGTRLLVL.

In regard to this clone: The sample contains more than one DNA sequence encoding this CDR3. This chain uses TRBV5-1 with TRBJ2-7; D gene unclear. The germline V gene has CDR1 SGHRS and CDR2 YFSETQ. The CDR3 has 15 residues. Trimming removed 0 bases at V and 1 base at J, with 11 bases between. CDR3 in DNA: TGCGCCAGCAGCTTGGTCCCAGGCGGATCCTACGAGCAGTACTTC. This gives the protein CASSLVPGGSYEQYF.

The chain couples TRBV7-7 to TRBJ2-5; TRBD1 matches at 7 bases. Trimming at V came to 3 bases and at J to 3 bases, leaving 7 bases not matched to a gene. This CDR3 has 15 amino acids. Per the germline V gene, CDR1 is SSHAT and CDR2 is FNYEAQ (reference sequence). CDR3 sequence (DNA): TGTGCCAGCAGCTTTTCGACAGGGAGAAAAGAGACCCAGTACTTC. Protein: CASSFSTGRKETQYF.

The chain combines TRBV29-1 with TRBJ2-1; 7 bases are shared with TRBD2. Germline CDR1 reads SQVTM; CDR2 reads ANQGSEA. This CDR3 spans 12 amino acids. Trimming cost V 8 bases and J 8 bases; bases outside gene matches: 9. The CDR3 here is CSYAGGGYEQFF. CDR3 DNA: TGCAGCTACGCTGGGGGGGGTTATGAGCAGTTCTTC.

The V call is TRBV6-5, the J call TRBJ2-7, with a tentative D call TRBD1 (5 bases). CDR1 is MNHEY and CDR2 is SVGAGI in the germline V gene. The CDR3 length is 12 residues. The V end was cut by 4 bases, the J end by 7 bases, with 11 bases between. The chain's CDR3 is CASSLRGWEQYF. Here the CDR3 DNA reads TGTGCCAGCAGTTTAAGGGGTTGGGAGCAGTACTTC.